This T cell receptor (beta chain) stems from a study of cytomegalovirus exposure and HLA in healthy donors. The study's findings and limits: The study designated 150 or so TCR beta chains cytomegalovirus-associated.

Remarks on this clone: No antigen is known for it.

Researchers ran the PCR with 60 Vbeta and 13 Jbeta primers. Sequenced by immunoSEQ multiplex PCR; TCRdb stores in-frame clones only, minus some. Its listing shows about 82,000 clones. V gave up 6 bases and J gave up 7 bases, with 18 bases separating them. The CDR3 has 14 amino acids. Looked up from germline, CDR1 is MNHNY and CDR2 is SVGAGI (reference sequence). The sample comprised PBMCs. This rearrangement joins TRBV6-6 to TRBJ1-1; no firm D call. The sequence was obtained from a woman between 25 and 40 years old in good health and CMV-seronegative. The CDR3 nucleotides are TGTGCCAGCAGGCCGGGTCTCGGGATGAATGAAGCTTTCTTT. Translating gives CASRPGLGMNEAFF.